This T cell receptor beta chain was found in a study of CD8 T cells in ankylosing spondylitis. TCRdb processed the 5' RACE reads anew with MiXCR; each CDR3 protein has one entry. Found here are approximately 30,000 distinct CDR3 sequences, over 7% of them singletons; the top ten hold just under 30%. Trimming cost V 7 bases and J 1 base, with 10 bases left between them. Germline CDR1 reads SEHNR; CDR2 reads FQNEAQ (reference sequence). The CDR3 is 13 amino acids. The sequence was collected from a male donor with ankylosing spondylitis or in good health (not recorded which). The source material was blood. The V call is TRBV7-9, the J call TRBJ1-1; no definite D call. The CDR3 DNA sequence: TGTGCCAGCACCAAACAAGGGAACACTGAAGCTTTCTTT. Translated, it gives CASTKQGNTEAFF.